This T cell receptor (beta chain) was found in a study of cytomegalovirus exposure and HLA in healthy donors. On the study more broadly: In an early release, HLA-typed donors contributed roughly 85 million unique TCR sequences.

It was with 60 Vbeta and 13 Jbeta primers that the PCR ran. TCRdb's copy holds only in-frame clones and misses some; the assay was immunoSEQ multiplex PCR. The sample has over 75,000 clones. With regard to this clone: Its specificity is not known.

CDR3 size: 14 residues. Germline assignment: CDR1 SGHVS and CDR2 FNYEAQ. V shed 5 bases and J 3 bases; nucleotides not matched to a gene: 6. General study points: A few chains linked to CMV were shown in vitro to be specific for CMV antigens.

Source material: PBMCs. This TCR was sampled from a girl under 18 in good health and CMV-seropositive. The V gene is TRBV7-6, the J gene TRBJ1-2; 7 bases line up with TRBD1. The CDR3 region has the DNA TGTGCCAGCAGCCCTGGACAGGACCACTATGGCTACACCTTC. Residues: CASSPGQDHYGYTF.